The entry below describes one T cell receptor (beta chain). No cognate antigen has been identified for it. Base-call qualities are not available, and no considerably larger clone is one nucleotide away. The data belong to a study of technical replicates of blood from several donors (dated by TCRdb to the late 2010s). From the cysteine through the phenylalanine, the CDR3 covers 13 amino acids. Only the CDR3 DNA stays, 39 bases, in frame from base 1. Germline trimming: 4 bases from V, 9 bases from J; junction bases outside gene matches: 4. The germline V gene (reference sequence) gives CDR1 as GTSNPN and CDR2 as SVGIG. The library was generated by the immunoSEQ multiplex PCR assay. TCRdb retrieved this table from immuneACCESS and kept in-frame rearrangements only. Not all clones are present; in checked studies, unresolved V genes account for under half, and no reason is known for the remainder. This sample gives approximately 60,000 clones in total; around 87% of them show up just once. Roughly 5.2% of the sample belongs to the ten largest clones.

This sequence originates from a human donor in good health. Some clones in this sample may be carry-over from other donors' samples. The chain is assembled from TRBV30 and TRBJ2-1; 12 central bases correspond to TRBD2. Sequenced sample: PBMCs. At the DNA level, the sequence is TGTGCCTGGACTAGCGGGAGGGCCACTGAGCAGTTCTTC. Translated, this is CAWTSGRATEQFF. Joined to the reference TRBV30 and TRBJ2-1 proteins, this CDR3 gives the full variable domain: SQTIHQWPATLVQPVGSPLSLECTVEGTSNPNLYWYRQAAGRGLQLLFYSVGIGQISSEVPQNLSASRPQDRQFILSSKKLLLSDSGFYLCAWTSGRATEQFFGPGTRLTVL.